A selection of T cell receptor beta chains follows, all from one sample in a study of blood T cells in healthy people across ages. TCRdb re-called the 5' RACE reads with MiXCR, one entry per CDR3 protein. The data show 580,000 or so distinct CDR3 sequences, with 45% to 55% seen just once and around 23% held by the top ten. The sequencing input was blood. These receptors were taken from a man older than 75 in good health. The CDR3 runs from the conserved cysteine through the conserved F or W. The D gene is left open where the match is weak. Clone size is shown for a subset of rows, as once, few, many or a class of expanded clone.

D: TRBD1
V: TRBV5-1
length: 14
J: TRBJ2-7
size: few
CDR3: CASSPQGFSYEQYF
DNA: TGCGCCAGCAGCCCACAGGGGTTCTCCTACGAGCAGTACTTC

D: TRBD2
V: TRBV10-3
length: 19
J: TRBJ2-3
size: few
CDR3: CAISEPFGERGDPTDTQYF
DNA: TGTGCCATCAGTGAGCCCTTTGGTGAGCGGGGGGACCCCACAGATACGCAGTATTTT

D: .
V: TRBV7-2
length: 16
J: TRBJ2-5
size: .
CDR3: CASSLALALGLGEQYF
DNA: TGTGCCAGCAGCTTAGCGTTGGCTTTGGGATTGGGTGAGCAGTACTTC

D: TRBD2
V: TRBV5-1
length: 14
J: TRBJ2-1
size: few
CDR3: CASSALAGGFEQFF
DNA: TGCGCCAGCAGCGCCCTAGCGGGAGGATTTGAGCAGTTCTTC

D: .
V: TRBV7-3
length: 15
J: TRBJ2-2
size: .
CDR3: CASGSKARGTGELFF
DNA: TGTGCCAGCGGGAGTAAGGCCCGCGGGACCGGGGAGCTGTTTTTT

D: .
V: TRBV20-1
length: 17
J: TRBJ2-4
size: .
CDR3: CSARDPQTPIAKNIQYF
DNA: TGCAGTGCTAGAGATCCCCAAACCCCCATTGCCAAAAACATTCAGTACTTC

D: .
V: TRBV5-5
length: 15
J: TRBJ2-5
size: once
CDR3: CASSSQGGHQETQYF
DNA: TGTGCCAGCAGCTCCCAGGGGGGCCACCAAGAGACCCAGTACTTC

D: TRBD1
V: TRBV6-5
length: 13
J: TRBJ2-7
size: .
CDR3: CASRLDRPSEQYF
DNA: TGTGCCAGCAGACTGGACAGGCCCAGCGAGCAGTACTTC

D: .
V: TRBV5-1
length: 13
J: TRBJ1-2
size: .
CDR3: CASSKDHNYGYTF
DNA: TGCGCCAGCAGTAAAGACCATAACTATGGCTACACCTTC

D: .
V: TRBV6-5
length: 13
J: TRBJ1-6
size: .
CDR3: CASNPDGNSPLHF
DNA: TGTGCCAGCAACCCCGACGGGAATTCACCCCTCCACTTT

D: .
V: TRBV20-1
length: 12
J: TRBJ2-5
size: many
CDR3: CSARGDSETQYF
DNA: TGCAGTGCTAGAGGCGACTCAGAGACCCAGTACTTC

D: TRBD2
V: TRBV5-1
length: 14
J: TRBJ2-3
size: .
CDR3: CASRRREGTDTQYF
DNA: TGCGCCAGCAGACGGCGGGAGGGCACAGATACGCAGTATTTT

D: .
V: TRBV20-1
length: 16
J: TRBJ1-2
size: few
CDR3: CSARPRGAPGRYGYTF
DNA: TGCAGTGCTAGACCAAGGGGGGCCCCAGGCCGGTATGGCTACACCTTC

D: .
V: TRBV9
length: 12
J: TRBJ2-2
size: .
CDR3: CASSVGNGELFF
DNA: TGTGCCAGCAGCGTAGGCAACGGGGAGCTGTTTTTT

D: .
V: TRBV3-1
length: 14
J: TRBJ2-1
size: few
CDR3: CASSQGAREWEQFF
DNA: TGTGCCAGCAGCCAAGGGGCTAGGGAGTGGGAGCAGTTCTTC

D: .
V: TRBV3-1
length: 16
J: TRBJ2-5
size: .
CDR3: CASSLRGDPGQETQYF
DNA: TGTGCCAGCAGCTTACGCGGGGACCCCGGACAAGAGACCCAGTACTTC

D: TRBD2
V: TRBV6-2/TRBV6-3
length: 15
J: TRBJ2-7
size: once
CDR3: CASSRQLAGGYEQYF
DNA: TGTGCCAGCAGCCGCCAACTAGCGGGAGGCTACGAGCAGTACTTC

D: .
V: TRBV20-1
length: 14
J: TRBJ1-4
size: .
CDR3: CSAPPGGPSEKLFF
DNA: TGCAGTGCTCCCCCGGGCGGGCCTTCTGAAAAACTGTTTTTT

D: TRBD1
V: TRBV7-2
length: 15
J: TRBJ1-2
size: .
CDR3: CASSLGGQTFYGYTF
DNA: TGTGCCAGCAGCTTAGGGGGACAGACCTTCTATGGCTACACCTTC

D: .
V: TRBV10-3
length: 16
J: TRBJ2-5
size: many
CDR3: CAISESVGTYGETQYF
DNA: TGTGCCATCAGTGAGTCGGTGGGGACGTACGGAGAGACCCAGTACTTC

D: .
V: TRBV6-2/TRBV6-3
length: 15
J: TRBJ2-7
size: .
CDR3: CASSYSNRLTYEQYF
DNA: TGTGCCAGCAGTTACTCGAACCGGCTAACCTACGAGCAGTACTTC

D: .
V: TRBV6-5
length: 16
J: TRBJ1-2
size: many
CDR3: CASSYLGQGGIYGYTF
DNA: TGTGCCAGCAGTTACTTGGGGCAGGGAGGAATCTATGGCTACACCTTC

D: TRBD1
V: TRBV6-1
length: 15
J: TRBJ2-3
size: .
CDR3: CASSVHRGSTDTQYF
DNA: TGTGCCAGCAGTGTTCACAGGGGTTCCACAGATACGCAGTATTTT

D: .
V: TRBV3-1
length: 12
J: TRBJ1-2
size: once
CDR3: CASSPGFRGYTF
DNA: TGTGCCAGCAGCCCAGGGTTTAGGGGCTACACCTTC

D: .
V: TRBV20-1
length: 13
J: TRBJ2-1
size: once
CDR3: CSLRDSRHNEQFF
DNA: TGCAGCCTACGGGACTCTCGACACAATGAGCAGTTCTTC

D: TRBD1
V: TRBV2
length: 17
J: TRBJ2-6
size: .
CDR3: CASRPGQGASGANVLTF
DNA: TGTGCCAGCCGCCCGGGACAGGGGGCTTCTGGGGCCAACGTCCTGACTTTC

D: .
V: TRBV7-9
length: 15
J: TRBJ2-1
size: many
CDR3: CASSLGSIGPNEQFF
DNA: TGTGCCAGCAGCTTAGGTTCTATAGGGCCCAATGAGCAGTTCTTC

D: .
V: TRBV20-1
length: 16
J: TRBJ1-1
size: .
CDR3: CSARDDLGPPDTEAFF
DNA: TGCAGTGCTAGAGATGACTTGGGGCCCCCAGACACTGAAGCTTTCTTT

D: .
V: TRBV5-1
length: 14
J: TRBJ2-7
size: .
CDR3: CASRFGPSSYEQYF
DNA: TGCGCCAGCAGATTCGGTCCTTCCTCCTACGAGCAGTACTTC

D: TRBD2
V: TRBV7-9
length: 17
J: TRBJ2-5
size: .
CDR3: CASSFSTSGIPGETQYF
DNA: TGTGCCAGCAGCTTCTCTACTAGCGGGATACCGGGGGAGACCCAGTACTTC

D: TRBD2
V: TRBV5-6
length: 15
J: TRBJ2-3
size: few
CDR3: CASRGSGTGTDTQYF
DNA: TGTGCCAGCAGAGGTAGCGGGACGGGCACAGATACGCAGTATTTT

D: TRBD1
V: TRBV10-3
length: 11
J: TRBJ2-1
size: few
CDR3: CAISETGGMFF
DNA: TGTGCCATCAGCGAAACAGGGGGGATGTTCTTC

D: .
V: TRBV20-1
length: 14
J: TRBJ2-4
size: .
CDR3: CSAIGQLAKNIQYF
DNA: TGCAGTGCAATAGGACAGCTAGCCAAAAACATTCAGTACTTC

D: .
V: TRBV6-5
length: 16
J: TRBJ2-5
size: .
CDR3: CASSYSSRRYQETQYF
DNA: TGTGCCAGCAGTTACTCGAGTCGCAGGTACCAAGAGACCCAGTACTTC

D: TRBD1
V: TRBV3-1
length: 16
J: TRBJ1-2
size: few
CDR3: CASSQEAGTGPYGYTF
DNA: TGTGCCAGCAGCCAAGAGGCCGGGACAGGGCCCTATGGCTACACCTTC

D: TRBD1
V: TRBV27
length: 14
J: TRBJ2-7
size: .
CDR3: CASSLYRGPYEQYF
DNA: TGTGCCAGCAGTTTATACAGGGGGCCCTACGAGCAGTACTTC

D: TRBD2
V: TRBV20-1
length: 15
J: TRBJ2-7
size: few
CDR3: CSARPGLAGSYEQYF
DNA: TGCAGTGCTAGACCTGGACTAGCGGGATCCTACGAGCAGTACTTC

D: TRBD2
V: TRBV5-1
length: 16
J: TRBJ2-1
size: .
CDR3: CASSGTGTSVVNEQFF
DNA: TGCGCCAGCAGCGGGACCGGGACTAGCGTGGTTAATGAGCAGTTCTTC

D: TRBD1
V: TRBV4-2
length: 16
J: TRBJ2-7
size: .
CDR3: CASSQTTGQGSHEQYF
DNA: TGTGCCAGCAGCCAAACTACGGGACAGGGCTCCCACGAGCAGTACTTC

D: .
V: TRBV27
length: 14
J: TRBJ2-5
size: .
CDR3: CASSLSGYQETQYF
DNA: TGTGCCAGCAGTTTATCCGGTTACCAAGAGACCCAGTACTTC

D: .
V: TRBV20-1
length: 12
J: TRBJ2-7
size: .
CDR3: CSASPPLYEQYF
DNA: TGCAGTGCTAGCCCTCCCCTCTACGAGCAGTACTTC

D: .
V: TRBV6-2/TRBV6-3
length: 15
J: TRBJ2-5
size: .
CDR3: CASSYSRGEGETQYF
DNA: TGTGCCAGCAGTTACTCGAGGGGGGAAGGAGAGACCCAGTACTTC

D: TRBD2
V: TRBV28
length: 16
J: TRBJ2-7
size: .
CDR3: CASSLRGRSLPHEQYF
DNA: TGTGCCAGCAGTTTACGCGGGAGGTCACTCCCCCACGAGCAGTACTTC